The clone carrying this TCR beta chain came up many times. As yet, its antigen is unknown. The data originate from a study of identical twins. Trimming left V 7 bases short and J 5 bases short, with 12 bases between. This CDR3 has 12 amino acids. Germline CDR1 reads SGDLS; CDR2 reads YYNGEE. After template switching added a universal primer site, the resulting cDNA carried unique molecular identifiers. TCRdb fed the 5' RACE reads into MiXCR, producing one record per CDR3 protein. The sample has some 590,000 distinct CDR3 sequences, around 9.6% seen once. Whole-study findings and limits: Excess sharing by twins proved weaker in beta out-of-frame sequences. Fewer insertions characterized abundant cord blood beta clonotypes, whereas memory repertoires showed none.

Everyone who gave samples was a healthy Caucasian. The data also belong to a second study, concerning yellow fever vaccine responses in identical twins.

The receptor was isolated from a woman younger than 30 in good health. The chain couples TRBV9 to TRBJ1-2, with a weak D call TRBD1 (5 bases). The sample taken for sequencing was PBMCs. CDR3 protein: CASLNGAYGYTF. In DNA form, the CDR3 reads TGTGCCAGCCTTAACGGGGCGTATGGCTACACCTTC.